Shown below are 20 T cell receptor beta chains from a single sample sequenced in a study of blood T cell repertoires in COVID-19. Clones were read by immunoSEQ multiplex PCR, and TCRdb kept only the in-frame ones, dropping some. This sample has approximately 160,000 clones, with 80% to 90% found just once. The material sequenced was peripheral blood. The receptors here all came from a woman aged 45 to 65 in a cohort sampled during active or convalescent COVID-19.

The V gene is TRBV30, the J gene TRBJ1-2; 8 bases fit TRBD1. V lost 2 bases, J lost 0 bases, and 14 bases stayed unmatched. Per germline, CDR1 GTSNPN and CDR2 SVGIG (reference sequence). The CDR3 totals 18 residues. CDR3 sequence: CAWSTERTGTKANYGYTF. The CDR3 DNA sequence: TGTGCCTGGAGTACAGAGCGGACAGGGACAAAAGCTAACTATGGCTACACCTTC.

The V call is TRBV7-6, the J call TRBJ2-7; 11 bases fit TRBD1. There are 16 residues in the CDR3. The V gene end was trimmed by 0 bases and the J gene end by 4 bases; junction bases not matched to a gene: 5. The V gene's germline CDR1 is SGHVS and CDR2 FNYEAQ. In DNA, the CDR3 is TGTGCCAGCAGCTTAGCGCTCGGGACAGGGGGATACGAGCAGTACTTC. Translation: CASSLALGTGGYEQYF.

The CDR3 nucleotides read TGTGCCAGCAGCCCCCGGGAATGGGCGAACACTGAAGCTTTCTTT. Its translation: CASSPREWANTEAFF. The chain couples TRBV7-9 to TRBJ1-1; D not certain. In germline, CDR1 is SEHNR, CDR2 FQNEAQ (reference sequence). Trimming removed 5 bases at V and 1 base at J, with 14 bases between. The CDR3 contains 15 residues.

The chain carries TRBV30 and TRBJ1-4; D is undetermined. Trimming shortened V by 4 bases and J by 2 bases, and 8 bases separated the two germline ends. CDR3 length: 13 residues. The germline V gene encodes CDR1 GTSNPN and CDR2 SVGIG (reference sequence). The CDR3 here is CAWTPGTNEKLFF. CDR3 in DNA: TGTGCCTGGACCCCCGGGACTAATGAAAAACTGTTTTTT.

The V and J genes are TRBV19 and TRBJ1-5; no clear D. The V gene lost 4 bases and the J gene lost 7 bases, with 11 bases spanning the gap. The CDR3 is 13 residues long. CDR1 is LNHDA, CDR2 SQIVND, per germline (reference sequence). The CDR3 spells CASSNEDYQPQHF. DNA of the CDR3: TGTGCCAGTAGTAATGAGGACTACCAGCCCCAGCATTTT.

This clone was seen more than once but under ten times. The chain is built from TRBV27 and TRBJ1-2; 7 bases align to TRBD1. Germline V gene sequence: CDR1 MNHEY, CDR2 SMNVEV (reference sequence). This CDR3 is built from 16 residues. The V segment lost 4 bases and the J segment 4 bases; nucleotides outside the gene matches: 12. This chain's CDR3 is CASSSQTGQGVYGYTF. The CDR3 DNA reads TGTGCCAGCAGTTCGCAAACCGGCCAGGGGGTCTATGGCTACACCTTC.

V usage is TRBV24-1 and J usage is TRBJ1-1, with 7 bases matching TRBD1. The CDR3 is 13 amino acids. J gave up 4 bases and V 5 bases, and 3 bases lay outside the gene matches. CDR1 and CDR2 (germline): KGHDR, SFDVKD. CDR3 region: CATSAAGGTEAFF. For the CDR3, the DNA is TGTGCCACCAGTGCGGCAGGGGGCACTGAAGCTTTCTTT.

The V call is TRBV30, the J call TRBJ2-7; 10 nucleotides match TRBD1. Looked up from germline, CDR1 is GTSNPN and CDR2 is SVGIG (reference sequence). The CDR3 consists of 14 residues. Trimming removed 0 bases from V and 2 bases from J; junction bases left unmatched: 1. The CDR3 DNA reads as TGTGCCTGGAGTGTCGGGACAGGGGCCTACGAGCAGTACTTC. This translates into CAWSVGTGAYEQYF.

The chain employs TRBV12-3 or TRBV12-4 and TRBJ1-2, with D uncertain. The V gene lost 7 bases and the J gene lost 4 bases, with 7 bases spanning the gap. This CDR3 spans 11 amino acids. CDR3 sequence: CASTLSYGYTF. The CDR3 DNA sequence: TGTGCCAGCACTTTGAGCTATGGCTACACCTTC.

The chain has TRBV30 and TRBJ1-6; D may be TRBD1 (5 bases). Looked up from germline, CDR1 is GTSNPN and CDR2 is SVGIG (reference sequence). This CDR3 is built from 14 residues. The germline V and J ends were trimmed by 0 bases and 5 bases, with 8 bases remaining between them. This CDR3 reads CAWSVTRDNSPLHF. CDR3 coding DNA: TGTGCCTGGAGTGTTACCAGGGATAATTCACCCCTCCACTTT.

The chain has TRBV4-1 and TRBJ2-5; a possible D gene is TRBD2 (6 bases). The CDR3 sequence is 15 residues long. Germline V lookup: CDR1 MGHRA, CDR2 YSYEKL. V shed 4 bases and J shed 1 base, with 13 bases lying between them. CDR3 nucleotide sequence: TGCGCCAGCAGCCGTCTTGCGGGGAGCCAAGAGACCCAGTACTTC. Protein: CASSRLAGSQETQYF.

With respect to this clone: Its ends do not fully match the called genes, so a read error is possible. The chain has TRBV7-7 and TRBJ2-2; tentative D call: TRBD1 (6 bases). This CDR3 contains 13 residues. Germline values: CDR1 SSHAT, CDR2 FNYEAQ (reference sequence). This chain's CDR3 is CASSAGVAGELFF. For the CDR3, the DNA is TGTGCTAGCAGTGCAGGGGTGGCCGGGGAGCTGTTTTTT.

This sequence joins TRBV14 and TRBJ1-3; D ambiguous. Trimming pared 1 base from V and 3 bases from J, leaving 7 bases between. The germline V gene has CDR1 SGHDN and CDR2 FVKESK. The CDR3 runs to 14 residues. The CDR3 here is CASSQVARGNTIYF. The DNA of the CDR3 is TGTGCCAGCAGCCAAGTAGCACGTGGAAACACCATATATTTT.

The chain uses TRBV19 and TRBJ2-4; a weak D match, TRBD1 (6 bases). The CDR3 is 13 amino acids. The V and J ends lost 3 bases and 7 bases respectively, with 10 bases between them. Germline V gives CDR1 LNHDA, CDR2 SQIVND (reference sequence). In DNA form, the CDR3 reads TGTGCCAGTAGTATGGGTAGGGGGAACATTCAGTACTTC. It specifies CASSMGRGNIQYF.

This sequence joins TRBV4-3 and TRBJ2-3, with D perhaps matching TRBD2 (6 bases). V dropped 0 bases and J dropped 1 base, with 14 bases sitting between them. Germline CDR1 reads LGHNA; CDR2 reads YSLEER. CDR3 length: 17 residues. The CDR3 sequence: CASSQDGVPGGTDTQYF. The DNA for the CDR3 is TGCGCCAGCAGCCAAGATGGAGTCCCGGGGGGCACAGATACGCAGTATTTT.

This CDR3 reads CATTVPDRANQPQHF. DNA of the CDR3: TGTGCCACCACGGTCCCCGACAGGGCCAATCAGCCCCAGCATTTT. The chain recombines TRBV19 with TRBJ1-5; 7 nucleotides match TRBD1. V shed 10 bases and J 3 bases; nucleotides not matched to a gene: 12. Germline V gene sequence: CDR1 LNHDA, CDR2 SQIVND (reference sequence). This CDR3 contains 15 residues.

The J gene is TRBJ1-5, the V gene TRBV2, with D hard to call. This CDR3 is 14 amino acids long. The V and J ends lost 2 bases and 7 bases respectively, with 12 bases between them. Germline V gives CDR1 SNHLY, CDR2 FYNNEI. CDR3 coding DNA: TGTGCCAGCAGTGAAATGGGCAGAACCCAGCCCCAGCATTTT. Its protein is CASSEMGRTQPQHF.

This chain uses TRBV10-3 with TRBJ1-5; D gene unclear. Germline CDR1 reads ENHRY; CDR2 reads SYGVKD. The CDR3 covers 15 residues. The V end was cut by 3 bases, the J end by 1 base, with 10 bases between. In DNA form, the CDR3 reads TGTGCCATCAGTGATAGTCAATTCAGCAATCAGCCCCAGCATTTT. This sequence encodes CAISDSQFSNQPQHF.

The rearrangement joins TRBV10-3 to TRBJ2-2, with 10 bases lining up with TRBD1. Germline CDR1 and CDR2: ENHRY and SYGVKD. CDR3 length: 15 amino acids. J gave up 6 bases and V 4 bases, and 5 bases lay outside the gene matches. The CDR3 here is CAISVDRGRAGELFF. The CDR3 bases are TGTGCCATCAGTGTCGACAGGGGGCGCGCCGGGGAGCTGTTTTTT.

In DNA, the CDR3 is TGTGCCTGGACCTCCCCAGTAGCTTCACCCCTCCACTTT. This translates into CAWTSPVASPLHF. This rearrangement joins TRBV30 to TRBJ1-6; D unresolved. The CDR3 contains 13 residues. The V end was cut by 4 bases, the J end by 9 bases, with 13 bases between. The germline V gene encodes CDR1 GTSNPN and CDR2 SVGIG (reference sequence).